Included here is one T cell receptor (beta chain) sequence, with context. Its target antigen remains unknown. One base away there is no much larger clone; base qualities are not given. One collaborating source in Seattle enrolled patients while the patients were actively infected and followed the patients over time throughout the course of disease. The collaborating institutions used their own protocols to collect whole blood in K2EDTA tubes. For TCRbeta analysis, collaborators shipped samples as frozen whole blood, isolated PBMCs, or DNA extracted from either of those sample types. The V and J ends are trimmed by 5 bases and 2 bases, leaving 12 bases between them. Measured from the cysteine to the phenylalanine, the CDR3 is 14 residues long. The sequence is cut down to CDR3 DNA, 42 bases in frame from base 1. In the germline V gene, CDR1 corresponds to SGHAT and CDR2 to FQNNGV. The data were obtained in a study of blood T cell repertoires in COVID-19 (dated by TCRdb to 2018 to 2020). Regarding the complete study: Samples from collaborators originated in the United States, Italy and Spain and spanned both the acute and convalescent phases of COVID-19. The material from the prospective study consisted of cDNA or gDNA derived from T cells, B-cell-depleted T cells, or PBMCs. Deeply sampled blood TCRbeta repertoires from subjects exposed to, actively infected with, or recovered from COVID-19 were included in the dataset. The repertoires were released in a freely available public database intended as a resource for research on the immune response to SARS-CoV-2. Samples were obtained from the ongoing ImmuneRACE study (first 160 participants) and from 1,200 or so subjects provided by 6 global collaborators. Sample metadata almost always included a de-identified subject ID, COVID-19 status, age in years and sex. HLA class I and class II types, where available, came from metadata supplied by the sample provider rather than from assay-based typing.

Overall study results and their limits: The amount of clinical and demographic metadata varied by source and participant and was provided uncurated.

TCRbeta CDR3 regions were amplified from genomic DNA by means of the immunoSEQ Assay, a bias-controlled multiplex PCR. On the authors' methods: Nucleated cell counts per sample were estimated from amplification of reference gene primers within the assay. To quantify the absolute abundance of each unique TCRbeta CDR3 rearrangement, sequence reads were collapsed and filtered. For each sample, productive Simpson clonality was calculated as the square root of Simpson's diversity index over productive rearrangements. The immuneACCESS repertoire file appears here via TCRdb, limited to in-frame rearrangements. These files lack a portion of the clones; in checked studies, under half of the deficit traces to unresolved V genes, and the cause of the others is not known. V and J calls and clone size are copied from that table; D and trimming were computed from the DNA. Counted in this sample were some 99,000 clones; approximately 90% of them appeared once. Around 3.9% of the sample lies in the top ten.

This clonotype was sampled from a human donor with COVID-19, enrolled during active disease. The donor label of this sample is uncertain. The sample was peripheral blood. This chain is built from TRBV11-2 and TRBJ1-2; D gene: possibly TRBD1, on 6 matching bases. The DNA sequence is as follows: TGTGCCAGCAGCCCTGGGACATTAAACTATGGCTACACCTTC. Its protein is CASSPGTLNYGYTF.